Sequencing of this T cell receptor (beta chain) was carried out in a study of blood T cell repertoires in COVID-19. Background on the study: From the United States, Italy and Spain came samples of acute and convalescent COVID-19.

Authors' analysis steps: By means of reference gene primer amplification, nucleated cell counts were estimated. Clones were sequenced by immunoSEQ multiplex PCR, and TCRdb holds only the in-frame ones, with some missing. V and J calls plus clone size are reproduced from that table; the DNA served to infer D and trimming. The sample yields 290,000 or so clones, about nine tenths seen once. The receptor's source is a woman aged 18-29 years who had recovered from COVID-19. The sequencing input was PBMCs or T cells enriched from blood (not recorded which).

CDR3 bases: TGCAGTGCTAGTCGGCCGGGTAATAATGGCTACACCTTC. Amino acids: CSASRPGNNGYTF. The V and J genes are TRBV20-1 and TRBJ1-2; D call uncertain. Germline V lookup: CDR1 DFQATT, CDR2 SNEGSKA (reference sequence). V lost 3 bases and J 6 bases, leaving 14 bases between the germline ends. The CDR3 runs to 13 residues.